The clone carrying this T cell receptor beta chain was observed a handful of times. Its cognate antigen is unknown. CDR1 is SGHAT, CDR2 FQNNGV, per germline. This CDR3 contains 12 residues. Trimming stripped 1 base from V and 9 bases from J, with 7 bases between. This sample is drawn from a study of human T cells and chemical hapten exposure. MiXCR, run by TCRdb on the RACE reads, gives a single entry per CDR3 protein. The data contain about 92,000 distinct CDR3 sequences, 11% of them seen just once; the ten biggest clones take up roughly 1%. Indicated time point: patch test 3, about 24 weeks after DPC sensitization. Treatment denoted: therapeutic diphenylcyclopropenone sensitization with weekly scalp DPC. Broader study findings: Patch test score was positively correlated with the counts of TCRs that had expanded at PT1.

The chain links TRBV11-2 to TRBJ2-1; D might be TRBD1 or TRBD2, each matching 5 bases. The source was whole blood, collected in connection with sensitization to the hapten diphenylcyclopropenone (DPC). The clonotype was recovered from a young woman with alopecia areata. Some clones in this sample may be carry-over from other donors' samples. In DNA, the CDR3 is TGTGCCAGCAGCTTAGGGGGGATTGAGCAGTTCTTC. It translates to CASSLGGIEQFF.